These 29 T cell receptor beta chains share one sample of origin, sequenced in a study of blood T cell repertoires in COVID-19. The table came from immunoSEQ multiplex PCR; TCRdb's copy has only in-frame clones and leaves some out. The data contain about 200,000 clones, 65% to 90% of them singletons. Sequenced input: PBMCs or T cells enriched from blood (not recorded which). The origin of the receptors is a man between 35 and 55 years old who had recovered from COVID-19.

This clone was seen a single time. The chain is built from TRBV2 and TRBJ1-1; perhaps TRBD1 as D (6 bases). CDR1 is SNHLY, CDR2 FYNNEI, per germline. The germline V and J ends were trimmed by 6 bases and 4 bases, with 18 bases remaining between them. This CDR3 has 15 residues. The CDR3 spells CASRSVTGLGTEAFF. In DNA, the CDR3 is TGTGCCAGCAGATCAGTCACAGGGTTGGGCACTGAAGCTTTCTTT.

This clone has a handful of counts. V usage is TRBV28 and J usage is TRBJ1-5; D may be TRBD1 (5 bases). In germline, CDR1 is MDHEN, CDR2 SYDVKM. The CDR3 is 15 amino acids. Between the trimmed V and J ends, which lost 4 bases and 1 base, there was a span of 11 bases. The CDR3 DNA reads as TGTGCCAGCAGTTCGACAGTCCCCAGCAATCAGCCCCAGCATTTT. Translated: CASSSTVPSNQPQHF.

The sample holds one count of this clone. The gene calls are TRBV7-9 and TRBJ1-1; no clear D gene. CDR3 length equals 15 residues. Trimming stripped 1 base from V and 0 bases from J, with 9 bases between. Germline CDR1 is SEHNR and CDR2 is FQNEAQ (reference sequence). CDR3 in DNA: TGTGCCAGCAGCTTAGTTTCAGGCTTGAACACTGAAGCTTTCTTT. As protein: CASSLVSGLNTEAFF. The full variable domain, rest sourced from reference TRBV7-9 and TRBJ1-1, is DTGVSQNPRHKITKRGQNVTFRCDPISEHNRLYWYRQTLGQGPEFLTYFQNEAQLEKSRLLSDRFSAERPKGSFSTLEIQRTEQGDSAMYLCASSLVSGLNTEAFFGQGTRLTVV.

The rearrangement joins TRBV7-2 to TRBJ2-7; 14 bases fit TRBD2. This CDR3 spans 16 amino acids. V lost 4 bases and J lost 6; bases outside the gene matches: 8. The germline V gene has CDR1 SGHTA and CDR2 FQGNSA. CDR3 sequence (DNA): TGTGCCAGCAGCTCGGCCGGACTAGCGGGAGGATCCGAGCAGTACTTC. Amino acid sequence: CASSSAGLAGGSEQYF.

The V call is TRBV18, the J call TRBJ2-1; D is undetermined. Germline CDR1 KGHSH, CDR2 LQKENI. The CDR3 totals 15 residues. The V and J ends lost 2 bases and 2 bases respectively, with 10 bases between them. Written as DNA, the CDR3 is TGTGCCAGCTCACCATTGACCAGCGCCTACAATGAGCAGTTCTTC. Translated: CASSPLTSAYNEQFF.

V and J are TRBV5-1 and TRBJ2-6; TRBD1 matches 7 bases. This CDR3 is 17 amino acids long. CDR1 and CDR2 (germline): SGHRS, YFSETQ. Trimming at V came to 6 bases and at J to 4 bases, leaving 13 bases not matched to a gene. The CDR3 spells CASKPGQTVSGANVLTF. The DNA of the CDR3 is TGCGCCAGCAAACCGGGACAGACGGTCTCCGGGGCCAACGTCCTGACTTTC.

CDR3 sequence reads: CASRPGQGYQPQHF. CDR3 nucleotides: TGTGCCAGCAGGCCGGGACAGGGATATCAGCCCCAGCATTTT. The chain combines TRBV27 with TRBJ1-5; 9 bases map to TRBD1. The CDR3 is made up of 14 amino acids. CDR1 MNHEY and CDR2 SMNVEV come from the germline V gene (reference sequence). V lost 6 bases, J lost 5 bases, and 5 bases stayed unmatched.

This chain links TRBV10-3 with TRBJ1-1; no definite D call. The CDR3 runs 13 residues. V was shortened by 3 bases and J by 3 bases, with 8 bases between the two germline ends. Per germline, CDR1 ENHRY and CDR2 SYGVKD. This CDR3 is CAISDTQDTEAFF. CDR3 nucleotide sequence: TGTGCCATCAGTGACACCCAGGACACTGAAGCTTTCTTT.

The chain uses TRBV13 and TRBJ1-5; 8 bases align to TRBD1. Trimming took 1 base from V and 8 from J; bases not matched to a gene: 7. Germline CDR1 PRHDT, CDR2 FYEKMQ (reference sequence). The CDR3 loop spans 15 amino acids. The chain's CDR3 is CASSLASGGMKPQHF. CDR3 bases: TGTGCCAGCAGCTTAGCGTCAGGGGGCATGAAGCCCCAGCATTTT.

This chain connects TRBV30 to TRBJ1-5; the D gene is possibly TRBD1 (5 bases). The CDR3 runs 15 residues. Trimming pared 0 bases from V and 3 bases from J, leaving 12 bases between. The germline V gene has CDR1 GTSNPN and CDR2 SVGIG (reference sequence). In DNA form, the CDR3 reads TGTGCCTGGAGTGTACAGGTAGGGGTCAATCAGCCCCAGCATTTT. It codes for CAWSVQVGVNQPQHF.

This clone was counted many times. This chain uses TRBV27 with TRBJ2-2, with D perhaps TRBD1 (6 bases). Germline V CDR1 and CDR2: MNHEY, SMNVEV (reference sequence). The CDR3 is 13 residues long. The V gene lost 4 bases and the J gene lost 6 bases, with 9 bases spanning the gap. Here the CDR3 reads CASSSRGPGELFF. Here the CDR3 DNA reads TGTGCCAGCAGTTCCAGGGGTCCCGGGGAGCTGTTTTTT.

The rearrangement joins TRBV19 to TRBJ1-2, with 7 nucleotides matching TRBD1. This CDR3 contains 15 residues. After removal of 10 bases from V and 4 bases from J, the junction contained 15 bases not matched to a gene. CDR1 and CDR2 from the germline V gene are LNHDA and SQIVND (reference sequence). The CDR3 nucleotides read TGTGCCACCCAGATGGGACAGTCTTTTTCCTATGGCTACACCTTC. It yields the protein CATQMGQSFSYGYTF.

V usage is TRBV5-6 and J usage is TRBJ2-5, with D possibly matching TRBD2 (6 bases). CDR3 length: 15 residues. V lost 4 bases, J lost 5 bases, and 18 bases lay in between. From germline, CDR1 is SGHDT and CDR2 YYEEEE. The CDR3 region has the DNA TGTGCCAGCAGCGGAGGGAAGTATGTTGGCGAGACCCAGTACTTC. Protein: CASSGGKYVGETQYF.

The CDR3 nucleotides are TGTGCCAGCAGCTTTTCGACAGGGGCAAGCGAAGCTTTCTTT. Amino acids: CASSFSTGASEAFF. The chain links TRBV5-5 to TRBJ1-1; 8 bases agree with TRBD1. The CDR3 contains 14 residues. The junction had 8 bases not matched to a gene; V was cut back by 2 bases and J by 8 bases. Per germline, CDR1 SGHKS and CDR2 YYEKEE (reference sequence). Together with reference TRBV5-5 and TRBJ1-1, the CDR3 gives the full variable domain: DAGVTQSPTHLIKTRGQQVTLRCSPISGHKSVSWYQQVLGQGPQFIFQYYEKEERGRGNFPDRFSARQFPNYSSELNVNALLLGDSALYLCASSFSTGASEAFFGQGTRLTVV.

Here the CDR3 reads CASSQEPREEDQPQHF. In DNA form, the CDR3 reads TGTGCCAGCAGCCAAGAGCCCAGGGAAGAGGATCAGCCCCAGCATTTT. The chain has TRBV14 and TRBJ1-5, with D perhaps matching TRBD1 (5 bases). CDR1 is SGHDN and CDR2 is FVKESK in the germline V gene. The CDR3 runs 16 residues. The V end lost 0 bases, the J end lost 5 bases, and 14 bases lay between the germline ends.

This chain uses TRBV21-1 with TRBJ1-2; the table calls TRBD1, which could not be checked here. TRBV21-1 is assigned pseudogene status. CDR3 length: 14 amino acids. The CDR3 reads CASTQTGLRYGYTF. In DNA, the CDR3 is TGTGCCAGCACTCAGACAGGGTTGAGGTATGGCTACACCTTC.

This clone was found once. The chain links TRBV3-1 (or the pseudogene TRBV3-2) to TRBJ2-7; the D gene is possibly TRBD2 (6 bases). Trimming took 1 base from V and 3 from J, leaving 28 bases between them. CDR1 and CDR2 from the germline V gene are LGHDT and YNNKEL (reference sequence). The CDR3 runs 20 residues. The CDR3 coding sequence is TGTGCCAGCAGCCAAGGTCGGAAGGGAGGTTTGGCGTGGTCGGTCTACGAGCAGTACGTC. Protein: CASSQGRKGGLAWSVYEQYV.

The J gene is TRBJ2-7, the V gene TRBV2, with D possibly TRBD1 on 6 matching bases. Trimming left V 6 bases short and J 6 bases short, with 12 bases between. CDR1 and CDR2 (germline): SNHLY, FYNNEI. The CDR3 has 12 amino acids. DNA of the CDR3: TGTGCCAGCAGAGAAACAGGGAGCGAGCAGTACGTC. Amino acids: CASRETGSEQYV.

The chain joins TRBV29-1 to TRBJ1-2; D unclear. The CDR3 sequence is 14 residues long. Trimming pared 4 bases from V and 4 bases from J, leaving 16 bases between. Germline V gene data show CDR1 as SQVTM and CDR2 as ANQGSEA. CDR3 residues: CSVVRAVGSYGYTF. The DNA for the CDR3 is TGCAGCGTTGTTAGGGCCGTGGGGAGCTATGGCTACACCTTC.

This clone was observed a few times. The V call is TRBV11-3, the J call TRBJ2-5; D gene uncertain. The V and J ends lost 1 base and 5 bases respectively, with 8 bases between them. This CDR3 contains 13 residues. CDR1 and CDR2 from the germline V gene are SGHNT and YENEEA. CDR3 sequence reads: CASSLGLRETQYF. The CDR3 DNA reads as TGTGCCAGCAGCTTAGGCCTCCGGGAGACCCAGTACTTC.

This clone was observed a handful of times. The rearrangement links TRBV2 to TRBJ1-2; D ambiguous. The CDR3 is made up of 15 amino acids. V was cut by 5 bases and J by 5 bases, with 18 bases left in between. From germline, CDR1 is SNHLY and CDR2 FYNNEI. In nucleotides, the CDR3 is TGTGCCAGCAGTACCCGAGGCGGGCATAATTATGGCTACACCTTC. It encodes CASSTRGGHNYGYTF.

The V gene is TRBV7-2, the J gene TRBJ2-1; D is undetermined. The CDR3 is 14 amino acids. The germline CDR1 and CDR2 sequences are SGHTA and FQGNSA. Between the trimmed V and J ends, which lost 1 base and 8 bases, there was a span of 12 bases. The CDR3 here is CASSLGPGFDEQFF. The CDR3 DNA reads TGTGCCAGCAGCTTAGGGCCGGGTTTCGATGAGCAGTTCTTC.

The chain links TRBV19 to TRBJ2-3; D ambiguous. V gave up 6 bases and J gave up 4 bases, with 17 bases separating them. The CDR3 is made up of 15 amino acids. CDR1 and CDR2 (germline): LNHDA, SQIVND (reference sequence). CDR3: CASSRTAEWADTQYF. For the CDR3, the DNA is TGTGCCAGTAGCCGCACGGCGGAGTGGGCAGATACGCAGTATTTT.

This clone appeared a few times. The chain carries TRBV11-2 and TRBJ2-7; weak D call: TRBD2 (6 bases). Germline V CDR1 and CDR2: SGHAT, FQNNGV. Trimming pared 5 bases from V and 3 bases from J, leaving 8 bases between. The CDR3 spans 12 residues. CDR3 region: CASSLGSYEQYF. CDR3 DNA sequence: TGTGCCAGCAGCCTCGGGAGCTACGAGCAGTACTTC.

The genes are TRBV24-1 and TRBJ2-1; 7 bases match TRBD2. With 9 bases clipped from V and 8 bases from J, the junction kept 9 bases outside the gene matches. CDR1 is KGHDR and CDR2 is SFDVKD in the germline V gene. The CDR3 has 13 residues. CDR3 amino acids: CATGDPAGDEQFF. CDR3 DNA sequence: TGTGCCACCGGGGACCCGGCGGGGGATGAGCAGTTCTTC.

J is TRBJ1-1 and V is TRBV11-2, with TRBD1 identical over 8 bases. The CDR3 consists of 14 residues. J gave up 4 bases and V 5 bases, and 6 bases lay outside the gene matches. Looked up from germline, CDR1 is SGHAT and CDR2 is FQNNGV. The CDR3, as DNA: TGTGCCAGCAGCCTCATTACAGGGGGCACTGAAGCTTTCTTT. Its protein product is CASSLITGGTEAFF.

The rearrangement uses TRBV19 and TRBJ2-7, with a tentative D call TRBD2 (6 bases). This CDR3 has 14 amino acids. Trimming shortened V by 4 bases and J by 3 bases, and 13 bases separated the two germline ends. The germline V gene encodes CDR1 LNHDA and CDR2 SQIVND (reference sequence). CDR3 protein: CASSNRLASYEQYV. For the CDR3, the DNA is TGTGCCAGTAGTAATCGGCTAGCGAGCTACGAGCAGTACGTC.

The V and J genes are TRBV28 and TRBJ1-3, with 7 bases fitting TRBD1. Germline CDR1 MDHEN, CDR2 SYDVKM. Germline trimming cut 6 bases from V and 4 bases from J; bases unmatched to any gene: 12. The CDR3 loop spans 16 amino acids. The CDR3 reads CASSLRDSNIGNTIYF. For the CDR3, the DNA is TGTGCCAGCAGCCTCCGGGACAGCAATATCGGAAACACCATATATTTT.

The rearrangement joins TRBV5-5 to TRBJ2-7, with TRBD1 as a possible D gene (6 bases). The CDR3 has 14 amino acids. From germline, CDR1 is SGHKS and CDR2 YYEKEE (reference sequence). V lost 4 bases and J 1 base, leaving 12 bases between the germline ends. The CDR3 sequence: CASSRDTPSYEQYV. As DNA, the CDR3 is TGTGCCAGCAGCCGGGACACTCCATCCTACGAGCAGTACGTC.